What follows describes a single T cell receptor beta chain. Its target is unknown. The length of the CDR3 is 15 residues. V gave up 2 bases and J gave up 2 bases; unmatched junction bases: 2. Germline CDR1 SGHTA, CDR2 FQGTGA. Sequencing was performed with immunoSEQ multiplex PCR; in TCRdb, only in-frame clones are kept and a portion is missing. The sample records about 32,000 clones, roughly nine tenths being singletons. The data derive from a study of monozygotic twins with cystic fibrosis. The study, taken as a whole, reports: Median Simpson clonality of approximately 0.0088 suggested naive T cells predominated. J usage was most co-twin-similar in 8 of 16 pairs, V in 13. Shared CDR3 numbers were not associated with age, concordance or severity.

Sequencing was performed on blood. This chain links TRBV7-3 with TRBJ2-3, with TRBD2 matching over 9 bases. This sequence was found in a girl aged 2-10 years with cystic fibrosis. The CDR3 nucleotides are TGTGCCAGCAGCTTACTAGCGGGACTCACAGATACGCAGTATTTT. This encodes CASSLLAGLTDTQYF.